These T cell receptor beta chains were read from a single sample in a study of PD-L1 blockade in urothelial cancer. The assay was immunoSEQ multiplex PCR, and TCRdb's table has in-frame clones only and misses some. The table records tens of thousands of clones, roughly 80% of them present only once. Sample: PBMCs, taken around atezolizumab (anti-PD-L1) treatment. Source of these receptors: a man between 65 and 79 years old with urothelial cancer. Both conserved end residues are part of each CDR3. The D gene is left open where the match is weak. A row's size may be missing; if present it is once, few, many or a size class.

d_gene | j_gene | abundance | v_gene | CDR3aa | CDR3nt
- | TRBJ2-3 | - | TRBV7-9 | CASSPIQDTDTQYF | TGTGCCAGCAGCCCTATACAGGACACAGATACGCAGTATTTT
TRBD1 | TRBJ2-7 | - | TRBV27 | CASSLRTGAYEQYF | TGTGCCAGCAGTTTGAGGACAGGGGCCTACGAGCAGTACTTC
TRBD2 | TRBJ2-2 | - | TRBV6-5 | CASTRTSGTGELFF | TGTGCCAGCACAAGGACTAGCGGCACCGGGGAGCTGTTTTTT
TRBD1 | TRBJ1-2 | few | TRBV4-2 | CASSPDRASDGYTF | TGTGCCAGCAGCCCCGACAGGGCCTCTGATGGCTACACCTTC
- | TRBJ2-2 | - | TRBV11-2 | CASSLASFITSGELFF | TGTGCCAGCAGCTTAGCTTCTTTTATCACTTCCGGGGAGCTGTTTTTT
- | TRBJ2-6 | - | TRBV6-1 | CASSEELSGANVLTF | TGTGCCAGCAGTGAAGAGCTCTCTGGGGCCAACGTCCTGACTTTC
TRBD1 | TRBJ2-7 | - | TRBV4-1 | CASSRTGQHEQYF | TGCGCCAGCAGCCGGACAGGGCAACACGAGCAGTACTTC
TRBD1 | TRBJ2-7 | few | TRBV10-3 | CATSRTGGRYEQYF | TGTGCCACCTCTAGGACAGGGGGCCGCTACGAGCAGTACTTC
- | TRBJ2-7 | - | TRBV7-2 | CASSLTPSSYEQYF | TGTGCCAGCAGCTTGACACCGAGCTCCTACGAGCAGTACTTC
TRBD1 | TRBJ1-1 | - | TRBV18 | CASSRMTGGQNTEAFF | TGTGCCAGCTCACGAATGACAGGGGGCCAGAACACTGAAGCTTTCTTT
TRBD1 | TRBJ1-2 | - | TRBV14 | CASSPYGTGFYTF | TGTGCCAGCAGCCCATACGGGACAGGGTTTTACACCTTC
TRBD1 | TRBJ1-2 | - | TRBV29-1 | CSARTGGDDGYTF | TGCAGCGCCCGGACAGGGGGCGACGATGGCTACACCTTC
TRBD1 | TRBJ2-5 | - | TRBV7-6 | CASSRGGAGETQYF | TGTGCCAGCAGCCGAGGGGGCGCGGGAGAGACCCAGTACTTC
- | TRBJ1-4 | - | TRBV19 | CVSSTQARGSSTNEKLFF | TGTGTCAGTAGTACACAAGCCAGGGGATCCTCAACTAATGAAAAACTGTTTTTT